What follows describes a single TCR beta chain. This CDR3 is built from 16 residues. Germline V gene data show CDR1 as WNHNN and CDR2 as SYGVQD (reference sequence). The V and J ends lost 3 bases and 4 bases respectively, with 15 bases between them. This specimen belongs to a study of shared clonotypes between healthy human individuals. Clones were sequenced by immunoSEQ multiplex PCR, and TCRdb holds only the in-frame ones, with some missing. Altogether about 600,000 clones are present, roughly 97% being singletons, with the ten largest covering approximately 0.057%. The rearrangement uses TRBV10-1 and TRBJ2-2; D is unresolved. The origin of this receptor is a woman in her 30s in good health. Sequences were obtained from naive CD4+ T cells sorted from blood. Subset denoted: CD45RA+ positively selected. The CDR3 nucleotides read TGCGCCAGCAGTGAATTGGGTTCCCCGCCCACCGGGGAGCTGTTTTTT. The encoded protein is CASSELGSPPTGELFF.